One and the same sample provided the 13 T cell receptor beta chains below, sequenced in a study of T cell changes during pregnancy in multiple sclerosis (dated by TCRdb to about 2019). The library was obtained by the immunoSEQ multiplex PCR assay. This is the immuneACCESS table as TCRdb keeps it, with only in-frame sequences that have V and J called. A part of the clones is gone; compared with another copy, unresolved V genes explain less than half, and the rest is unexplained. The sample includes tens of thousands of clones, with 93% observed a single time. The ten top clones hold roughly 2.5% of the sample. Here the sequenced sample was CD8+ T cells from peripheral blood mononuclear cells, taken in the third trimester of pregnancy. The receptors were sampled from a female donor with multiple sclerosis, enrolled in a pregnancy study.

The rearrangement uses TRBV30 and TRBJ2-3; D is undetermined. V lost 2 bases and J lost 4, with 7 bases in between. This CDR3 has 12 amino acids. Germline CDR1 reads GTSNPN; CDR2 reads SVGIG (reference sequence). CDR3: CAWSIRSDTQYF. In DNA, the CDR3 is TGTGCCTGGAGTATCCGGTCAGATACGCAGTATTTT.

The chain joins TRBV6-4 to TRBJ2-1; D is perhaps TRBD1 (6 bases). From germline, CDR1 is MRHNA and CDR2 SNTAGT. Trimming took 4 bases from V and 4 from J, leaving 8 bases between them. CDR3 size: 13 residues. CDR3: CASSADRYNEQFF. The CDR3 nucleotides are TGTGCCAGCAGTGCGGACAGATACAATGAGCAGTTCTTC.

This clone came up once. The chain recombines TRBV27 with TRBJ2-5, with 15 positions matching TRBD2. This CDR3 has 19 residues. In germline, CDR1 is MNHEY, CDR2 SMNVEV (reference sequence). The V and J ends lost 0 bases and 4 bases, in that order; junction bases with no gene match: 9. CDR3 coding DNA: TGTGCCAGCAGTTTATCCTTGGGACTAGCGGGAGGTATTAGAGAGACCCAGTACTTC. Translating it yields CASSLSLGLAGGIRETQYF.

This chain links TRBV29-1 with TRBJ2-7, with TRBD1 identical over 8 bases. J was trimmed by 6 bases and V by 2 bases; bases with no gene match: 12. The CDR3 length is 15 residues. Germline CDR1 SQVTM, CDR2 ANQGSEA. CDR3 nucleotides: TGCAGCGTTGAATCCTACACGGACAGGGCGGGCGAGCAGTACTTC. The encoded protein is CSVESYTDRAGEQYF.

This chain connects TRBV7-9 to TRBJ2-5; 9 bases match TRBD1. Germline-derived CDR1 and CDR2 are SEHNR and FQNEAQ (reference sequence). This CDR3 contains 17 residues. Unmatched junction bases numbered 13, after V lost 7 bases and J lost 1 base. CDR3 coding DNA: TGTGCCAGCACCACTGGGTCGGACAGGGGTCTCCAAGAGACCCAGTACTTC. It codes for CASTTGSDRGLQETQYF.

This chain joins TRBV27 and TRBJ2-2; D is possibly TRBD2 (6 bases). Trimming cost V 6 bases and J 1 base, with 6 bases left between them. Germline CDR1 reads MNHEY; CDR2 reads SMNVEV (reference sequence). The CDR3 is made up of 13 amino acids. In nucleotides, the CDR3 is TGTGCCAGCAGGGGAGGGAACACCGGGGAGCTGTTTTTT. This sequence encodes CASRGGNTGELFF.

The gene calls are TRBV30 and TRBJ2-1, with 7 bases matching TRBD2. From germline, CDR1 is GTSNPN and CDR2 SVGIG (reference sequence). The CDR3 has 14 amino acids. The J segment lost 3 bases and the V segment lost 5 bases, leaving 7 bases of the junction unmatched. CDR3 nucleotides: TGTGCCTGGCGTCAGGGCGGGGGCTACAATGAGCAGTTCTTC. Translating it yields CAWRQGGGYNEQFF.

This clone was recorded only once. The chain carries TRBV7-3 and TRBJ2-3; D possibly corresponds to TRBD1 (5 bases). CDR3 length equals 15 residues. The V and J ends lost 3 bases and 2 bases respectively, with 12 bases between them. Germline CDR1 is SGHTA and CDR2 is FQGTGA. DNA for the CDR3: TGTGCCAGCAGCTTGGGGCTAGTCCTCACAGATACGCAGTATTTT. Amino acids: CASSLGLVLTDTQYF.

The chain has TRBV30 and TRBJ1-2; no reliable D call. Per germline, CDR1 GTSNPN and CDR2 SVGIG (reference sequence). The V end was cut by 1 base, the J end by 4 bases, with 10 bases between. This CDR3 contains 13 residues. CDR3 DNA: TGTGCCTGGAGTGGACGGGAGCCCTATGGCTACACCTTC. Its protein product is CAWSGREPYGYTF.

The rearrangement uses TRBV20-1 and TRBJ1-2; no clear D. Between the trimmed V and J ends, which lost 3 bases and 6 bases, there was a span of 2 bases. The CDR3 has 9 amino acids. CDR1 and CDR2 from the germline V gene are DFQATT and SNEGSKA (reference sequence). CDR3 bases: TGCAGTGCTAGCGATGGCTACACCTTC. Its translation is CSASDGYTF.

The chain carries TRBV10-1 and TRBJ2-2; 8 positions agree with TRBD1. The trim removed 0 bases at V and 1 base at J, leaving 4 bases unmatched. The CDR3 sequence is 17 residues long. The germline CDR1 and CDR2 sequences are WNHNN and SYGVQD (reference sequence). The DNA of the CDR3 is TGCGCCAGCAGTGAGTCGAAAACAGGGGGGAACACCGGGGAGCTGTTTTTT. Translated, it gives CASSESKTGGNTGELFF.

V usage is TRBV6-1 and J usage is TRBJ2-7; 9 nucleotides align to TRBD2. There are 15 residues in the CDR3. The V segment lost 5 bases and the J segment 4 bases; nucleotides outside the gene matches: 9. Germline CDR1 MNHNS, CDR2 SASEGT. CDR3 DNA: TGTGCCAGCAGTCCCTTAGCGGGAGACGCTTACGAGCAGTACTTC. The encoded protein is CASSPLAGDAYEQYF.

The V call is TRBV9, the J call TRBJ2-2, with 7 bases lining up with TRBD1. V was clipped by 0 bases and J by 8 bases; unmatched bases: 10. CDR3 length: 16 amino acids. Germline V CDR1 and CDR2: SGDLS, YYNGEE. CDR3 sequence reads: CASSVDRGYSLGELFF. CDR3 nucleotide sequence: TGTGCCAGCAGCGTAGACAGGGGATATTCGCTTGGGGAGCTGTTTTTT. The full variable domain, rest sourced from reference TRBV9 and TRBJ2-2, is DSGVTQTPKHLITATGQRVTLRCSPRSGDLSVYWYQQSLDQGLQFLIQYYNGEERAKGNILERFSAQQFPDLHSELNLSSLELGDSALYFCASSVDRGYSLGELFFGEGSRLTVL.